The clone carrying this T cell receptor beta chain showed up many times. Its antigen is unknown. Together with a sample-barcoded 5' primer, a J-beta primer mix was included in a second PCR lasting roughly 6 to 12 cycles. TCRdb re-derived calls from the 5' RACE reads in MiXCR, one entry per CDR3 protein. The sample contains around 1.7 million distinct CDR3 sequences, 25% to 30% of which appear only once. The CDR3 runs to 14 residues. Germline V gene sequence: CDR1 DFQATT, CDR2 SNEGSKA (reference sequence). With 3 bases removed from V and 0 bases from J, the gap between germline ends came to 9 bases. The record originates from a study of blood T cells in healthy people across ages. Each donor supplied about 9.6 milliliters of peripheral blood. General study results and limits: Among T cells, TCR beta diversity per million cells dropped roughly linearly as age rose.

The source material was blood. The chain couples TRBV20-1 to TRBJ2-1; D could derive from TRBD1 or TRBD2 (5 bases each). The sequence came from a woman in her 30s in good health. CDR3 DNA sequence: TGCAGTGCTAGGAGGGGAAGCTCCTACAATGAGCAGTTCTTC. Residues: CSARRGSSYNEQFF.